This is a list of T cell receptor beta chains from one sample in a study of blood T cell repertoires in COVID-19. Sequencing was performed with immunoSEQ multiplex PCR; in TCRdb, only in-frame clones are kept and a portion is missing. The data hold 100,000 to 150,000 clones, with 85% to 90% observed a single time. Sequenced material: peripheral blood. All receptors derive from a man in his sixties with COVID-19, enrolled during active disease. Each CDR3 is given with its conserved first and last residue. Fields, in order: D gene, J gene, clone size, CDR3 length, V gene, CDR3 protein, CDR3 DNA. D genes are given only for firm matches. Only part of the rows carry a size: once, few, many, or a class if the clone is expanded.

d_gene: TRBD1; j_gene: TRBJ2-3; abundance: few; len: 15; v_gene: TRBV7-2; CDR3aa: CASSLDGTGQDTQYF; CDR3nt: TGTGCCAGCAGCTTAGATGGGACAGGGCAAGATACGCAGTATTTT
d_gene: TRBD1; j_gene: TRBJ2-3; abundance: NA; len: 16; v_gene: TRBV4-1; CDR3aa: CASSHGQGVSTDTQYF; CDR3nt: TGCGCCAGCAGCCATGGACAGGGAGTGAGCACAGATACGCAGTATTTT
d_gene: NA; j_gene: TRBJ1-1; abundance: NA; len: 15; v_gene: TRBV2; CDR3aa: CASSDPAGGQVEAFF; CDR3nt: TGTGCCAGCAGTGACCCTGCGGGGGGGCAGGTTGAAGCTTTCTTT
d_gene: NA; j_gene: TRBJ1-3; abundance: NA; len: 14; v_gene: TRBV5-4; CDR3aa: CASSLAGAGNTIYF; CDR3nt: TGTGCCAGCAGCTTGGCAGGGGCTGGAAACACCATATATTTT
d_gene: TRBD1; j_gene: TRBJ1-5; abundance: NA; len: 16; v_gene: TRBV5-1; CDR3aa: CASSPGQGNSNQPQHF; CDR3nt: TGCGCCAGCAGCCCCGGACAGGGTAATAGCAATCAGCCCCAGCATTTT
d_gene: NA; j_gene: TRBJ2-5; abundance: NA; len: 11; v_gene: TRBV20-1; CDR3aa: CSARAGETQYF; CDR3nt: TGCAGTGCTAGAGCCGGGGAGACCCAGTACTTC
d_gene: TRBD1; j_gene: TRBJ1-5; abundance: NA; len: 21; v_gene: TRBV4-1; CDR3aa: CASSQDLTGQGMPNSNQPQHF; CDR3nt: TGCGCCAGCAGCCAAGATCTGACGGGACAGGGTATGCCAAACAGCAATCAGCCCCAGCATTTT
d_gene: NA; j_gene: TRBJ1-2; abundance: NA; len: 13; v_gene: TRBV5-6; CDR3aa: CASSFGREFGYTF; CDR3nt: TGTGCCAGCAGCTTCGGAAGGGAGTTTGGCTACACCTTC
d_gene: TRBD1; j_gene: TRBJ1-5; abundance: NA; len: 16; v_gene: TRBV2; CDR3aa: CASSNPPGQINQPQHF; CDR3nt: TGTGCCAGCAGTAACCCCCCGGGACAGATAAATCAGCCCCAGCATTTT
d_gene: NA; j_gene: TRBJ2-4; abundance: NA; len: 20; v_gene: TRBV3-1/TRBV3-2; CDR3aa: CASSHLHSAGDSSNKNIQYF; CDR3nt: TGTGCCAGCAGCCACTTACATTCTGCCGGAGACAGTTCTAACAAAAACATTCAGTACTTC
d_gene: NA; j_gene: TRBJ2-2; abundance: NA; len: 19; v_gene: TRBV19; CDR3aa: CASSTPPRGVRAATGELFF; CDR3nt: TGTGCCAGTAGTACCCCGCCCAGGGGAGTCCGGGCGGCCACCGGGGAGCTGTTTTTT
d_gene: TRBD1; j_gene: TRBJ2-1; abundance: NA; len: 15; v_gene: TRBV6-6; CDR3aa: CASSEGQGSYNEQFF; CDR3nt: TGTGCCAGCAGTGAGGGACAGGGGTCCTACAATGAGCAGTTCTTC
d_gene: NA; j_gene: TRBJ1-1; abundance: NA; len: 17; v_gene: TRBV28; CDR3aa: CASSSFLGGSGNTEAFF; CDR3nt: TGTGCCAGCAGTTCCTTCTTAGGAGGATCCGGGAACACTGAAGCTTTCTTT
d_gene: NA; j_gene: TRBJ1-2; abundance: NA; len: 14; v_gene: TRBV5-1; CDR3aa: CATQGGGAWGGYTF; CDR3nt: TGCGCCACCCAAGGGGGGGGCGCGTGGGGAGGCTACACCTTC
d_gene: NA; j_gene: TRBJ1-1; abundance: NA; len: 11; v_gene: TRBV5-1; CDR3aa: CASRADWEAFF; CDR3nt: TGCGCCAGCAGAGCCGACTGGGAAGCTTTCTTT